The T cell receptor (beta chain) under discussion was sequenced for a study of blood T cell repertoires in COVID-19. Study at large: The analysed material was cDNA or gDNA that came from T cells, B-cell-depleted T cells, or PBMCs.

Clones were sequenced by immunoSEQ multiplex PCR, and TCRdb holds only the in-frame ones, with some missing. The repertoire includes approximately 250,000 clones, 85% to 90% of them detected once, and approximately 4.2% sits in the top ten. Clinical history as reported by participants underpinned cohort assignment. Recovered status in Cohort 3 required two negative PCRs, clearance, or symptom resolution. This sequence originates from a woman aged 30 to 39 who had recovered from COVID-19. Sequencing input: PBMCs or T cells enriched from blood (not recorded which).

For the CDR3, the DNA is TGTGCCAGCAGTTCAGCCGGGACAGGGGACGGGGAGCTGTTTTTT. Its protein is CASSSAGTGDGELFF. This chain uses TRBV27 with TRBJ2-2, with 10 bases lining up with TRBD1. Losses at the gene ends were 4 bases for V and 7 bases for J; bases not matched to a gene: 6. Germline CDR1 and CDR2: MNHEY and SMNVEV (reference sequence). The CDR3 loop spans 15 amino acids.